This T cell receptor beta chain was obtained from a study of T cell changes during pregnancy in multiple sclerosis. The CDR3 covers 14 residues. V dropped 1 base and J dropped 10 bases, with 11 bases sitting between them. CDR1 and CDR2 from the germline V gene are SEHNR and FQNEAQ (reference sequence). TCRdb keeps only in-frame clones here, not all; method: immunoSEQ multiplex PCR. The sample holds some 21,000 clones, just under 85% seen once. This clone was counted only a few times. V and J are TRBV7-9 and TRBJ1-6, with a tentative D call TRBD1 (5 bases). The starting material was CD8+ T cells from peripheral blood mononuclear cells, obtained in the first trimester of pregnancy. This TCR was recovered from a female donor in good health, enrolled as a control in a pregnancy study. CDR3 in amino acids: CASSLVIGGSPLHF. In nucleotides, the CDR3 is TGTGCCAGCAGCTTAGTAATTGGGGGGTCACCCCTCCACTTT.